One sample yielded the 21 T cell receptor beta chains listed below, sequenced in a study of T cell responses to AZD1222 COVID-19 vaccine. TCRdb's table, derived via immunoSEQ multiplex PCR, lists solely in-frame clones and lacks some. The table records around 100,000 clones, around 90% of them present only once. Specimen: peripheral blood, collected on day 0 of AZD1222 vaccination. The receptors come from an adult in good health.

V and J are TRBV12-3 or TRBV12-4 and TRBJ1-2; D uncertain. CDR3 length equals 13 residues. Trimming stripped 6 bases from V and 3 bases from J, with 11 bases between. This CDR3 is CASSDFSDYGYTF. CDR3 nucleotides: TGTGCCAGCAGCGACTTCTCAGACTATGGCTACACCTTC.

The chain recombines TRBV11-1 with TRBJ2-1, with unresolved D. Germline V gene data show CDR1 as SGHAT and CDR2 as FQDESV (reference sequence). Deletions cut 2 bases from V and 12 bases from J, with 11 bases between. This CDR3 has 12 residues. CDR3 residues: CASSLNDGTQFF. The CDR3 nucleotides are TGTGCCAGCAGCTTAAATGACGGTACGCAGTTCTTC.

This rearrangement joins TRBV7-9 to TRBJ2-5; D gene uncertain. Between the trimmed V and J ends, which lost 3 bases and 4 bases, there was a span of 18 bases. CDR1 and CDR2 (germline): SEHNR, FQNEAQ (reference sequence). This CDR3 comprises 16 residues. Written as DNA, the CDR3 is TGTGCCAGCAGCTTCCCGCCCACGATGGGTGGAGAGACCCAGTACTTC. This translates into CASSFPPTMGGETQYF.

The chain has TRBV19 and TRBJ1-5; D is unclear. This CDR3 is built from 14 residues. The germline V and J ends were trimmed by 3 bases and 3 bases, with 9 bases remaining between them. The germline V gene encodes CDR1 LNHDA and CDR2 SQIVND (reference sequence). The CDR3 sequence: CASSMRSDNQPQHF. The CDR3 DNA reads as TGTGCCAGTAGTATGCGGTCAGACAATCAGCCCCAGCATTTT. Filled out from reference TRBV19 and TRBJ1-5, the complete variable domain reads DGGITQSPKYLFRKEGQNVTLSCEQNLNHDAMYWYRQDPGQGLRLIYYSQIVNDFQKGDIAEGYSVSREKKESFPLTVTSAQKNPTAFYLCASSMRSDNQPQHFGDGTRLSIL.

This clone was counted once. This sequence joins TRBV24-1 and TRBJ1-4; possible D gene TRBD1, 6 bases. The V and J ends lost 7 bases and 7 bases respectively, with 9 bases between them. The CDR3 extends over 12 amino acids. Germline CDR1 and CDR2: KGHDR and SFDVKD. In DNA form, the CDR3 reads TGTGCCACCAGCATCAGGGGTGAAAAACTGTTTTTT. Residues: CATSIRGEKLFF.

The chain carries TRBV9 and TRBJ2-5; D gene uncertain. Germline V gene data show CDR1 as SGDLS and CDR2 as YYNGEE. Between the trimmed V and J ends, which lost 0 bases and 1 base, there was a span of 7 bases. The CDR3 spans 14 residues. CDR3 protein: CASSVGSSQETQYF. The CDR3 DNA reads TGTGCCAGCAGCGTAGGTAGTAGCCAAGAGACCCAGTACTTC.

The J gene is TRBJ2-7, the V gene TRBV5-4; TRBD1 aligns across 9 bases. The CDR3 length is 16 residues. The germline gives CDR1 SGHNT, CDR2 YYREEE (reference sequence). J was trimmed by 3 bases and V by 0 bases; bases with no gene match: 7. The CDR3 here is CASSLGGTGTSYEQYF. CDR3 nucleotides: TGTGCCAGCAGCTTGGGTGGGACAGGGACAAGCTACGAGCAGTACTTC.

The V gene is TRBV3-1 (or the pseudogene TRBV3-2), the J gene TRBJ1-5; D is unresolved. V was clipped by 1 base and J by 15 bases, with 1 base between them. The CDR3 contains 8 residues. The germline gives CDR1 LGHDT, CDR2 YNNKEL (reference sequence). The CDR3 sequence is CASSQGHF. In DNA form, the CDR3 reads TGTGCCAGCAGCCAAGGGCATTTT.

About this clone: Since a much larger clone is just one base distant, this may be a read error. V usage is TRBV21-1 and J usage is TRBJ2-1; the table's D call, TRBD1, was not checked against the DNA. TRBV21-1 is described as a pseudogene. The CDR3 runs 15 residues. CDR3 protein: CASSKVVRGFIKQFF. The CDR3 DNA reads TGTGCCAGCAGCAAAGTCGTCAGGGGATTTATCAAGCAGTTCTTC.

This clone turned up a few times. V gene TRBV4-1 combines with J gene TRBJ1-3; D uncertain. Germline assignment: CDR1 MGHRA and CDR2 YSYEKL. The V end was cut by 0 bases, the J end by 8 bases, with 14 bases between. The CDR3 consists of 15 residues. The CDR3 nucleotides read TGCGCCAGCAGCCAAGACGTGAGAGCGGTGGACACCATATATTTT. Translation: CASSQDVRAVDTIYF.

CDR3 loop: CATTGQRTNEQYF. In DNA form, the CDR3 reads TGTGCCACTACAGGACAAAGAACGAACGAGCAGTACTTC. The J gene is TRBJ2-7, the V gene TRBV27; a weak D match, TRBD1 (5 bases). Germline V gene sequence: CDR1 MNHEY, CDR2 SMNVEV (reference sequence). The CDR3 spans 13 residues. Trimming cost V 10 bases and J 5 bases, with 18 bases left between them.

V usage is TRBV19 and J usage is TRBJ2-5; TRBD2 agrees at 12 bases. CDR1 is LNHDA and CDR2 is SQIVND in the germline V gene (reference sequence). V lost 8 bases to trimming and J lost 5 bases; unmatched junction nucleotides: 3. This CDR3 is 13 amino acids long. CDR3 DNA: TGTGCCAGTCGGACTAGCGGGACTGAGACCCAGTACTTC. It translates to CASRTSGTETQYF. Using reference TRBV19 and TRBJ2-5 for the parts outside the CDR3, the full variable domain is DGGITQSPKYLFRKEGQNVTLSCEQNLNHDAMYWYRQDPGQGLRLIYYSQIVNDFQKGDIAEGYSVSREKKESFPLTVTSAQKNPTAFYLCASRTSGTETQYFGPGTRLLVL.

The J gene is TRBJ2-1, the V gene TRBV7-8; TRBD2 matches at 8 bases. V trimming: 4 bases; J trimming: 2 bases; junction bases outside the gene matches: 4. Germline CDR1 reads SGHVS; CDR2 reads FQNEAQ. This CDR3 comprises 15 residues. As DNA, the CDR3 is TGTGCCAGCAGCTCCCCCGGGAGGGCCTACAATGAGCAGTTCTTC. Amino acids: CASSSPGRAYNEQFF.

This chain links TRBV12-3 or TRBV12-4 with TRBJ1-2; perhaps TRBD1 as D (5 bases). The length of the CDR3 is 12 residues. Trimming pared 6 bases from V and 7 bases from J, leaving 12 bases between. The chain's CDR3 is CASSTRVSGYTF. The CDR3 coding sequence is TGTGCCAGCAGCACCAGGGTTAGTGGCTACACCTTC.

V and J are TRBV28 and TRBJ1-1; D is possibly TRBD1 (5 bases). V lost 1 base and J lost 1, with 10 bases in between. There are 15 residues in the CDR3. Germline V gene data show CDR1 as MDHEN and CDR2 as SYDVKM. The CDR3 nucleotides read TGTGCCAGCAGTTTATTCGGGGGGTGGAACACTGAAGCTTTCTTT. This codes for CASSLFGGWNTEAFF.

The chain is built from TRBV7-2 and TRBJ1-1; D is unresolved. Germline lookup yields CDR1 SGHTA and CDR2 FQGNSA. The CDR3 runs to 13 residues. V gave up 5 bases and J gave up 5 bases, with 12 bases separating them. This CDR3 reads CASSPLRGTEAFF. The CDR3 bases are TGTGCCAGCAGCCCGTTGCGCGGTACTGAAGCTTTCTTT.

The rearrangement links TRBV27 to TRBJ2-7; unclear D gene. The germline gives CDR1 MNHEY, CDR2 SMNVEV (reference sequence). V lost 2 bases to trimming and J lost 4 bases, with 9 bases between them. This CDR3 is 13 amino acids long. CDR3 coding DNA: TGTGCCAGCAGTTTAGGGGAAGGGTACGAGCAGTACTTC. It encodes CASSLGEGYEQYF.

The rearrangement uses TRBV5-1 and TRBJ1-4; 7 bases are a match to TRBD1. The germline gives CDR1 SGHRS, CDR2 YFSETQ. This CDR3 has 14 residues. Trimming took 1 base from V and 6 from J; bases not matched to a gene: 3. In DNA form, the CDR3 reads TGCGCCAGCAGCTTGACAGGGGTGGATGAAAAACTGTTTTTT. Translating gives CASSLTGVDEKLFF.

The CDR3 nucleotides are TGTGCCACCAGTGGGGGCGGGGGGGGCACAGATACGCAGTATTTT. Protein sequence: CATSGGGGGTDTQYF. V and J are TRBV24-1 and TRBJ2-3, with 9 bases aligning to TRBD2. Germline assignment: CDR1 KGHDR and CDR2 SFDVKD. The ends lost 5 bases at V and 1 base at J; junction bases unmatched: 3. The CDR3 has 15 residues.

This clone was seen only once. This chain uses TRBV27 with TRBJ1-1; 9 nucleotides line up with TRBD1. Germline V gene lookup returns CDR1 MNHEY and CDR2 SMNVEV (reference sequence). J gave up 4 bases and V 6 bases, and 6 bases lay outside the gene matches. CDR3 size: 14 residues. CDR3 protein: CASSLTGGGTEAFF. CDR3 DNA: TGTGCCAGCAGCCTGACAGGGGGGGGCACTGAAGCTTTCTTT.

This clone has only one observation. The rearrangement links TRBV19 to TRBJ1-1, with D hard to call. Germline CDR1 is LNHDA and CDR2 is SQIVND (reference sequence). This CDR3 spans 11 amino acids. V dropped 9 bases and J dropped 1 base, with 6 bases sitting between them. As DNA, the CDR3 is TGTGCCAGCGAGGGGAACACTGAAGCTTTCTTT. As protein: CASEGNTEAFF.